The 19 T cell receptor beta chains below were found in one sample sequenced in a study of spatial heterogeneity in lung cancer. As for time point: sample taken at primary tumor resection. TCRdb processed the 5' RACE reads anew with MiXCR; each CDR3 protein has one entry. Of approximately 66,000 distinct CDR3 sequences in the sample, 6.3% were seen once. Sample: PBMCs, taken at surgery. The receptors originated from a female donor with early-stage non-small cell lung cancer.

This clonotype was seen at least ten times. This sequence joins TRBV5-1 and TRBJ2-1, with a weak D call TRBD2 (5 bases). The germline CDR1 and CDR2 sequences are SGHRS and YFSETQ. The germline V and J ends were trimmed by 1 base and 0 bases, with 11 bases remaining between them. This CDR3 region has 16 residues. The CDR3 here is CASSLLQRSSYNEQFF. The DNA of the CDR3 is TGCGCCAGCAGCTTGTTACAGCGGTCCTCCTACAATGAGCAGTTCTTC.

This clonotype was seen more than once but under ten times. V and J are TRBV7-9 and TRBJ1-2; the D is unclear. CDR3 size: 15 residues. V was clipped by 0 bases and J by 0 bases, with 8 bases between them. From germline, CDR1 is SEHNR and CDR2 FQNEAQ (reference sequence). The CDR3 nucleotides are TGTGCCAGCAGCTTAGCGGGCGGCTCTAACTATGGCTACACCTTC. This sequence encodes CASSLAGGSNYGYTF.

This clonotype was seen repeatedly, ten times or more. V usage is TRBV5-8 and J usage is TRBJ2-2; D might be TRBD2 (6 bases). Germline V gene lookup returns CDR1 SGHTS and CDR2 YDEGEE. CDR3 size: 15 residues. Trimming stripped 4 bases from V and 7 bases from J, with 17 bases between. CDR3 region: CASSLGTARGGELFF. The CDR3 DNA follows: TGTGCCAGCAGCCTAGGGACTGCCCGGGGCGGGGAGCTGTTTTTT.

This clonotype was found many times. V usage is TRBV15 and J usage is TRBJ2-1; the match to TRBD2 covers 9 bases. V was pared by 5 bases and J by 8 bases, with 10 bases of the junction left unmatched. CDR3 size: 15 residues. The germline gives CDR1 LNHNV, CDR2 YYDKDF (reference sequence). CDR3 amino acids: CATSGRAGGEDEQFF. CDR3 nucleotides: TGTGCCACCAGCGGCCGAGCGGGAGGAGAGGATGAGCAGTTCTTC.

The genes are TRBV6-1 and TRBJ2-1; 12 nucleotides line up with TRBD2. The CDR3 is 16 residues long. Germline V gives CDR1 MNHNS, CDR2 SASEGT. The ends lost 3 bases at V and 8 bases at J; junction bases unmatched: 8. CDR3 in amino acids: CASSDIGTSGFYEQFF. The DNA of the CDR3 is TGTGCCAGCAGTGATATCGGGACTAGCGGGTTCTATGAGCAGTTCTTC.

The table lists this clonotype with many counts. CDR3 coding DNA: TGTGCCATCAGTGGGGACACGACAGATACGCAGTATTTT. It yields the protein CAISGDTTDTQYF. V is TRBV10-3 and J is TRBJ2-3; TRBD1 is a possible D gene (6 bases). The CDR3 runs 13 residues. The germline V and J ends were trimmed by 4 bases and 3 bases, with 8 bases remaining between them. CDR1 is ENHRY and CDR2 is SYGVKD in the germline V gene.

This clonotype has a count of ten or more. The rearrangement links TRBV10-3 to TRBJ2-4; D uncertain. Germline CDR1 is ENHRY and CDR2 is SYGVKD. This CDR3 is 14 amino acids long. V was clipped by 0 bases and J by 5 bases, with 8 bases between them. The CDR3: CAISESGSQNIQYF. The CDR3 region has the DNA TGTGCCATCAGTGAGTCTGGTTCTCAAAACATTCAGTACTTC.

This clonotype occurred many times. The chain recombines TRBV29-1 with TRBJ2-3; D gene ambiguous. Germline V gives CDR1 SQVTM, CDR2 ANQGSEA. The CDR3 runs 11 residues. V gave up 4 bases and J gave up 3 bases, with 5 bases separating them. The DNA for the CDR3 is TGCAGCGTTGTTAGGACAGATACGCAGTATTTT. This encodes CSVVRTDTQYF.

This chain uses TRBV19 with TRBJ2-1, with 7 positions matching TRBD1. The CDR3 is made up of 14 amino acids. The germline gives CDR1 LNHDA, CDR2 SQIVND (reference sequence). V dropped 6 bases and J dropped 6; count of bases not matched to a gene: 8. DNA of the CDR3: TGTGCCAGTAGCCTCGGGACAGCCTCCAATGAGCAGTTCTTC. Protein: CASSLGTASNEQFF.

The rearrangement links TRBV7-6 to TRBJ2-1, with D possibly TRBD1 on 6 matching bases. V lost 1 base and J 10 bases, leaving 14 bases between the germline ends. Germline lookup yields CDR1 SGHVS and CDR2 FNYEAQ. The CDR3 loop spans 14 amino acids. The DNA of the CDR3 is TGTGCCAGCAGCTTAGGAGGACAGTTAAAAGAGCAGTTCTTC. This gives the protein CASSLGGQLKEQFF.

This clonotype was counted ten times or more. V and J are TRBV9 and TRBJ2-1, with 15 positions matching TRBD2. CDR3 length equals 22 residues. V lost 6 bases to trimming and J lost 0 bases; unmatched junction nucleotides: 19. Germline lookup yields CDR1 SGDLS and CDR2 YYNGEE. The CDR3 here is CASNLDGLAGGPNVFSYNEQFF. The CDR3 DNA sequence: TGTGCCAGCAACCTAGACGGACTAGCGGGAGGGCCTAACGTTTTCTCCTACAATGAGCAGTTCTTC.

This clonotype came up many times. J is TRBJ1-4 and V is TRBV5-1, with 7 nucleotides matching TRBD1. Germline V gives CDR1 SGHRS, CDR2 YFSETQ. The CDR3 sequence is 19 residues long. V lost 3 bases and J lost 0; bases outside the gene matches: 14. The CDR3: CASSSPTGSPFATNEKLFF. The CDR3 DNA is TGCGCCAGCAGCTCCCCGACAGGGAGTCCCTTTGCAACTAATGAAAAACTGTTTTTT.

This clonotype was recorded at least ten times. The chain combines TRBV7-9 with TRBJ2-3; 11 bases match TRBD2. The CDR3 contains 16 residues. Trimming cost V 5 bases and J 1 base; bases outside gene matches: 5. Germline V CDR1 and CDR2: SEHNR, FQNEAQ (reference sequence). Here the CDR3 DNA reads TGTGCCAGCAGCCCCGGGACTAGCGGTGGCACAGATACGCAGTATTTT. The encoded protein is CASSPGTSGGTDTQYF.

This clonotype showed up many times. The chain couples TRBV10-3 to TRBJ1-5; D unresolved. The CDR3 extends over 15 amino acids. Trimming took off 2 bases at V and 4 bases at J, with 12 bases between the two ends. Germline V gene lookup returns CDR1 ENHRY and CDR2 SYGVKD. CDR3 bases: TGTGCCATCAGTGAGGAAACTACAGATAATCAGCCCCAGCATTTT. Its translation is CAISEETTDNQPQHF.

This clonotype was detected many times. The rearrangement uses TRBV7-9 and TRBJ1-5; unclear D gene. Trimming cost V 1 base and J 6 bases, with 7 bases left between them. The CDR3 contains 13 residues. From germline, CDR1 is SEHNR and CDR2 FQNEAQ (reference sequence). DNA for the CDR3: TGTGCCAGCAGCTTAGAAGGGAGTCAGCCCCAGCATTTT. This gives the protein CASSLEGSQPQHF.

This clonotype was detected many times. This chain joins TRBV10-3 and TRBJ1-4, with D maybe TRBD1 (6 bases). Germline V gene lookup returns CDR1 ENHRY and CDR2 SYGVKD. The CDR3 spans 18 residues. Deletions cut 0 bases from V and 0 bases from J, with 14 bases between. The CDR3 DNA reads TGTGCCATCAGTGAGTCGATACCCGGACAGTCAACTAATGAAAAACTGTTTTTT. Its translation is CAISESIPGQSTNEKLFF.

J is TRBJ2-1 and V is TRBV7-3; TRBD2 matches 9 bases. The CDR3 has 19 amino acids. The V segment lost 2 bases and the J segment 0 bases; nucleotides outside the gene matches: 11. Germline V lookup: CDR1 SGHTA, CDR2 FQGTGA. The DNA for the CDR3 is TGTGCCAGCAGCTTACTTTCTAGCGGGGTTGGGCTCTCCTACAATGAGCAGTTCTTC. Translation gives CASSLLSSGVGLSYNEQFF.

This clonotype was found many times. V is TRBV2 and J is TRBJ1-1; 10 bases are shared with TRBD1. Unmatched junction bases numbered 2, after V lost 7 bases and J lost 0 bases. There are 14 residues in the CDR3. Looked up from germline, CDR1 is SNHLY and CDR2 is FYNNEI. In DNA, the CDR3 is TGTGCCAGCAAGGGGACAGGGGTGAACACTGAAGCTTTCTTT. Protein sequence: CASKGTGVNTEAFF.

This chain uses TRBV12-3 or TRBV12-4 with TRBJ2-7; D not certain. The CDR3 spans 16 residues. Trimming cost V 2 bases and J 5 bases, with 19 bases left between them. CDR3 residues: CASSLRVLRTIHEQYV. CDR3 bases: TGTGCCAGCAGTTTAAGGGTTTTAAGGACCATTCACGAGCAGTACGTC.